This T cell receptor (beta chain) was found in a study of identical twins. There are many counts of this clonotype. As yet, its antigen is unknown. Study-level points and caveats: Abundant beta clonotypes from cord blood bore fewer insertions; memory repertoires lacked this pattern.

TCRdb reanalysed the 5' RACE reads using MiXCR and keeps one entry per CDR3 protein. The profile shows 550,000 to 800,000 distinct CDR3 sequences, roughly 7.1% of them singletons. The CDR3 sequence is 13 residues long. Germline V gene data show CDR1 as SQVTM and CDR2 as ANQGSEA. The junction had 11 bases not matched to a gene; V was cut back by 6 bases and J by 7 bases. This sample also belongs to another study, concerning yellow fever vaccine responses in identical twins.

The sample taken for sequencing was PBMCs. The clonotype originates from a woman in her late teens or twenties in good health. This chain uses TRBV29-1 with TRBJ1-1, with 7 bases matching TRBD1. The CDR3 sequence is CSVLKGAGVEAFF. The CDR3 DNA follows: TGCAGCGTCCTCAAGGGGGCAGGGGTTGAAGCTTTCTTT.